The clone carrying this T cell receptor (beta chain) was seen a few times. Its matching antigen is unknown. The data were obtained in a study of beta chain features in type 1 diabetes. Overall study results and limits: Comparison showed that naive, central memory and Treg TCRB repertoires appeared more similar among patients than among healthy donors.

Reverse transcribing all isolated RNA meant expressed TCRB transcripts were sequenced. Measured with immunoSEQ multiplex PCR; TCRdb has only the in-frame clones, and not every one. The sample consists of some 140,000 clones, about 10% of them appearing once. Specimen: central memory CD4+ T cells from blood. The sequence was collected from a young man in good health.

DNA of the CDR3: TGTGCCAGCAGCTTAGTGGGGGCACTGGGTGGCTACACCTTC. This gives the protein CASSLVGALGGYTF. This chain joins TRBV7-9 and TRBJ1-2, with D possibly TRBD1 on 6 matching bases. V was shortened by 1 base and J by 7 bases, with 13 bases between the two germline ends. CDR1 is SEHNR and CDR2 is FQNEAQ in the germline V gene (reference sequence). The CDR3 length is 14 residues.